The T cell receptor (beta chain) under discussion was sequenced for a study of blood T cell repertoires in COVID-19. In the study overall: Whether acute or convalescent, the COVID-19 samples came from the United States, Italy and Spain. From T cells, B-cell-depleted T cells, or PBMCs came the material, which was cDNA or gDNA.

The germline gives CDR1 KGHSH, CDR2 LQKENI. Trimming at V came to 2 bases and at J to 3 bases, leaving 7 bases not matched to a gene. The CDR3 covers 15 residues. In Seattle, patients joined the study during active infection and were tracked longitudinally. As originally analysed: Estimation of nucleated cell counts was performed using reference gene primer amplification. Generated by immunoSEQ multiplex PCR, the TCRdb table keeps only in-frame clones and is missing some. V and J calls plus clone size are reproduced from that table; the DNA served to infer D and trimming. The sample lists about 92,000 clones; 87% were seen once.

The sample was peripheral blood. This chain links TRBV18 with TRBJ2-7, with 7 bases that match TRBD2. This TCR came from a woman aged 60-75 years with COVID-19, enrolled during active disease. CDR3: CASSPNLAVGYEQYF. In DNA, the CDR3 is TGTGCCAGCTCACCAAACCTAGCGGTTGGCTACGAGCAGTACTTC.